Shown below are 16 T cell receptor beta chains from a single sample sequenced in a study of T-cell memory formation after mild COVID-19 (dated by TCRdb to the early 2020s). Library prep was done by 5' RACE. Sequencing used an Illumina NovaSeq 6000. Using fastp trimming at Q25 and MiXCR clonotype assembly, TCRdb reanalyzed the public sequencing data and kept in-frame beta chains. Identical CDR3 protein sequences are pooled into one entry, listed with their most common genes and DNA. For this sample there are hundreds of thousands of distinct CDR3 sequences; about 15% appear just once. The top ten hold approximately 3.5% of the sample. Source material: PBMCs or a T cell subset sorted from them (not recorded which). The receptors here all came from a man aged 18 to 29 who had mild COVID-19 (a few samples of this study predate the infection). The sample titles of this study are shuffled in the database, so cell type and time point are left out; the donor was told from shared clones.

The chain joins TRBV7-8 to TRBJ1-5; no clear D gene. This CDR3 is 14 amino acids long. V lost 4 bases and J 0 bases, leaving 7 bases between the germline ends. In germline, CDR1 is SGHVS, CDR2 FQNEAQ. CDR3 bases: TGTGCCAGCAGCTGGACGGATAGCAATCAGCCCCAGCATTTT. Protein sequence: CASSWTDSNQPQHF.

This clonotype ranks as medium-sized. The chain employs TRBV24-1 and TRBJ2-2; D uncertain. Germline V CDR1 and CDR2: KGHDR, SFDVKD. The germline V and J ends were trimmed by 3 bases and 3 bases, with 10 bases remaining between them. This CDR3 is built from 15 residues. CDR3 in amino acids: CATSDTRADTGELFF. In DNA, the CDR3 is TGTGCCACCAGTGATACCCGGGCCGACACCGGGGAGCTGTTTTTT.

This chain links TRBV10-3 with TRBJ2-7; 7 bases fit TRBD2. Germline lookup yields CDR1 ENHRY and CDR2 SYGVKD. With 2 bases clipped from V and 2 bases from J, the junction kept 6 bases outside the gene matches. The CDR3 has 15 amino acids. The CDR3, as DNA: TGTGCCATCAGTGAGGGTGGCGGGGGTCCCTACGAGCAGTACTTC. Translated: CAISEGGGGPYEQYF.

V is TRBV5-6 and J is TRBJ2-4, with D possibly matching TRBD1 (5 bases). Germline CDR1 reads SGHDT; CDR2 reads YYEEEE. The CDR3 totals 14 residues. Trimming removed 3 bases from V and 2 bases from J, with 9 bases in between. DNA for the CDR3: TGTGCCAGCAGCTGGGCAGGGTCCAAAAACATTCAGTACTTC. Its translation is CASSWAGSKNIQYF.

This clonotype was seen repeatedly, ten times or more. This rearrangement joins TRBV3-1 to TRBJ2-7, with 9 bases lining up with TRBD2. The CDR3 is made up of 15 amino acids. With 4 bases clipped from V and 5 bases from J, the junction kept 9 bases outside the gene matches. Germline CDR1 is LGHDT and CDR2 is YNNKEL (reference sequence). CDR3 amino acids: CASSLLAGGGHEQYF. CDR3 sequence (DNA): TGTGCCAGCAGCCTTTTGGCGGGGGGGGGCCACGAGCAGTACTTC.

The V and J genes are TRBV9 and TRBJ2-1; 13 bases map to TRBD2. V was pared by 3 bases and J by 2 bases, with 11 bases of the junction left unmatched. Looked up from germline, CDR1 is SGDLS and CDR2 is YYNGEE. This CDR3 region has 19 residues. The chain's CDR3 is CASSARLAGGLATYNEQFF. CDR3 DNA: TGTGCCAGCAGCGCCCGACTAGCGGGGGGCCTAGCAACCTACAATGAGCAGTTCTTC. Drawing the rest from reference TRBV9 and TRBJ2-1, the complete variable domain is DSGVTQTPKHLITATGQRVTLRCSPRSGDLSVYWYQQSLDQGLQFLIQYYNGEERAKGNILERFSAQQFPDLHSELNLSSLELGDSALYFCASSARLAGGLATYNEQFFGPGTRLTVL.

The CDR3 sequence: CSASRGEGAEAFF. CDR3 nucleotide sequence: TGCAGTGCTAGCAGGGGGGAGGGTGCTGAAGCTTTCTTT. This rearrangement joins TRBV20-1 to TRBJ1-1; 7 positions agree with TRBD1. There are 13 residues in the CDR3. The ends lost 3 bases at V and 6 bases at J; junction bases unmatched: 7. Germline V gene data show CDR1 as DFQATT and CDR2 as SNEGSKA (reference sequence).

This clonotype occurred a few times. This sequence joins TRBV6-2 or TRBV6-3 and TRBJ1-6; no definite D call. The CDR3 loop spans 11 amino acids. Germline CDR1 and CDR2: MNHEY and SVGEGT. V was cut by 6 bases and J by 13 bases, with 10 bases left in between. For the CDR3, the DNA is TGTGCCAGCAGGACGGTGAGTCCCCTCCACTTT. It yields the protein CASRTVSPLHF.

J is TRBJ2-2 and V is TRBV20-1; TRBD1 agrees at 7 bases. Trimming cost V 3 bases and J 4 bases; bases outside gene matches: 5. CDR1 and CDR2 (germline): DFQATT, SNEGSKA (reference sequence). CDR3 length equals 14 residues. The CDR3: CSARAQGRTGELFF. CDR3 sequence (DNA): TGCAGTGCTAGGGCACAGGGGCGCACCGGGGAGCTGTTTTTT.

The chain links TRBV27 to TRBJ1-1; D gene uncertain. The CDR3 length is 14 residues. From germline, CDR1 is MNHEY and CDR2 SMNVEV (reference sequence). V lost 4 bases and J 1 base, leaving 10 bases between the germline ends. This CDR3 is CASSYGRTNTEAFF. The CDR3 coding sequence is TGTGCCAGCAGTTACGGACGGACGAACACTGAAGCTTTCTTT.

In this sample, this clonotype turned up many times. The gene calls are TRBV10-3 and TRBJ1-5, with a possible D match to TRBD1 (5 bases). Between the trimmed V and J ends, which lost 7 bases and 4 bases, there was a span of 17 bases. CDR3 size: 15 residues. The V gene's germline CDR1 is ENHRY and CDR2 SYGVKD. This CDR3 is CAIKKDGQHNQPQHF. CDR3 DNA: TGTGCCATCAAAAAGGACGGACAACATAATCAGCCCCAGCATTTT.

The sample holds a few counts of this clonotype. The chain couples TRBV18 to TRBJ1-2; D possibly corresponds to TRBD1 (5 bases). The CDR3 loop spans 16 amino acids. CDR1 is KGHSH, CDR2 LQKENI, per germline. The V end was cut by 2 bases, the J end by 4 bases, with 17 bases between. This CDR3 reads CASSPGGLRDVYGYTF. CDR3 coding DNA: TGTGCCAGCTCACCAGGCGGGCTCAGGGATGTCTATGGCTACACCTTC.

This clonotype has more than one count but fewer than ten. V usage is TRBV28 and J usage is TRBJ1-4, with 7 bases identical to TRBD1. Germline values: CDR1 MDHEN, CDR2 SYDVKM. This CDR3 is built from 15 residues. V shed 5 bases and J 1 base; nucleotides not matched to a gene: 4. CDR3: CASSTTGVTNEKLFF. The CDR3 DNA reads TGTGCCAGCAGTACCACAGGGGTAACTAATGAAAAACTGTTTTTT.

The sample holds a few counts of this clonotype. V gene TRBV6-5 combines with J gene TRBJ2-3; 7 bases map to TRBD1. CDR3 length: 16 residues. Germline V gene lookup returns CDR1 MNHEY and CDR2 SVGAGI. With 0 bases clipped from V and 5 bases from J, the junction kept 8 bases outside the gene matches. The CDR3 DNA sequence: TGTGCCAGCAGTTACTCGATCGGTCCAGGGGGAGATACGCAGTATTTT. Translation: CASSYSIGPGGDTQYF.

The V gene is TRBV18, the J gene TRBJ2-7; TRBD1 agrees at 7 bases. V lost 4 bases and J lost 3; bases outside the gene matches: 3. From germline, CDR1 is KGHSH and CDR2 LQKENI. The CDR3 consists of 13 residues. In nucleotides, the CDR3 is TGTGCCAGCTCACTTGGGACAGACTACGAGCAGTACGTC. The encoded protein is CASSLGTDYEQYV.

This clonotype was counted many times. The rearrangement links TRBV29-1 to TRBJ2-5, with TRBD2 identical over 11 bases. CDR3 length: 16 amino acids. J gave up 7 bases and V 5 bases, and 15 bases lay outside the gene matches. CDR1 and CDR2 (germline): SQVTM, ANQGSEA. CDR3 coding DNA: TGCAGCGTTAATCTAGCGGGGGGCGCTTATAAGGGGACCCAGTACTTC. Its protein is CSVNLAGGAYKGTQYF.